These 4 T cell receptor beta chains came from one sample sequenced in a study of T cells after yellow fever vaccination. TCRdb called the 5' RACE reads again in MiXCR, with one record for every CDR3 protein. The sample yields about 330,000 distinct CDR3 sequences, approximately 4% seen once. The sample in question was PBMCs, obtained 5 days after the yellow fever booster vaccination. These receptors all come from a man aged 18-30 years who received the YFV17D yellow fever vaccine.

V and J are TRBV12-3 or TRBV12-4 and TRBJ2-7; D uncertain. The CDR3 spans 11 residues. Trimming stripped 3 bases from V and 9 bases from J, with 9 bases between. The DNA of the CDR3 is TGTGCCAGCAGTTTGGCATCGGGGCAGTACTTC. Translating gives CASSLASGQYF.

This clonotype has a count of ten or more. This chain links TRBV11-1 with TRBJ2-4; D uncertain. V was shortened by 5 bases and J by 2 bases, with 7 bases between the two germline ends. CDR3 size: 13 residues. Germline V gene sequence: CDR1 SGHAT, CDR2 FQDESV (reference sequence). The CDR3 loop reads CASSGLSKNIQYF. The CDR3 DNA follows: TGTGCCAGCAGCGGGCTCTCCAAAAACATTCAGTACTTC.

This clonotype was seen only a few times. V gene TRBV5-6 combines with J gene TRBJ2-3; D is unresolved. The V end lost 0 bases, the J end lost 2 bases, and 10 bases lay between the germline ends. The CDR3 contains 15 residues. Germline V gene sequence: CDR1 SGHDT, CDR2 YYEEEE. DNA for the CDR3: TGTGCCAGCAGCTTGGGAACTTTAACCACAGATACGCAGTATTTT. As protein: CASSLGTLTTDTQYF.

This clonotype was counted ten times or more. The chain has TRBV5-1 and TRBJ1-6; 7 bases line up with TRBD1. Germline lookup yields CDR1 SGHRS and CDR2 YFSETQ. This CDR3 is 18 amino acids long. Unmatched junction bases numbered 15, after V lost 2 bases and J lost 7 bases. The CDR3 sequence: CASSFTGGGGAGNSPLHF. CDR3 in DNA: TGCGCCAGCAGCTTTACCGGTGGAGGGGGCGCGGGGAATTCACCCCTCCACTTT.